One sample yielded the 30 T cell receptor beta chains listed below, sequenced in a study of CD8+CD57+ T cells in acquired aplastic anemia. CDR3 and TCR beta VDJ profiling relied on a genomic DNA template. TCRdb processed the reads anew with MiXCR; each CDR3 protein has one entry. The data show roughly 130,000 distinct CDR3 sequences, about 48% seen once. Sequenced input: sorted CD4+, CD8+, or CD8+CD57+ T cells (not recorded which) from PBMCs. The receptor source for this set is a human donor in good health, serving as a control.

This clonotype was found many times. The V call is TRBV20-1, the J call TRBJ1-5, with a tentative D call TRBD1 (5 bases). V lost 6 bases and J 3 bases, leaving 12 bases between the germline ends. CDR3 length: 13 amino acids. Germline lookup yields CDR1 DFQATT and CDR2 SNEGSKA (reference sequence). CDR3 region: CSAADRYNQPQHF. The CDR3 DNA reads TGCAGTGCAGCAGACAGATACAATCAGCCCCAGCATTTT.

V and J are TRBV5-1 and TRBJ1-6, with no clear D. Germline values: CDR1 SGHRS, CDR2 YFSETQ. The CDR3 extends over 14 amino acids. V lost 0 bases and J 10 bases, leaving 11 bases between the germline ends. The CDR3 DNA reads as TGCGCCAGCAGCTTGGTTGGCTGGGAGTCACCCCTCCACTTT. This gives the protein CASSLVGWESPLHF.

This clonotype was seen many times. The chain links TRBV5-1 to TRBJ1-2; D is possibly TRBD1 (6 bases). Germline loops: CDR1 SGHRS, CDR2 YFSETQ. V shed 4 bases and J shed 4 bases, with 17 bases lying between them. This CDR3 comprises 15 residues. As DNA, the CDR3 is TGCGCCAGCAGCAACACAGGGTCTTCTGGCTATGGCTACACCTTC. Translated, it gives CASSNTGSSGYGYTF.

This clonotype was observed at least ten times. The V call is TRBV12-3 or TRBV12-4, the J call TRBJ1-1; D is perhaps TRBD1 (5 bases). Deletions cut 5 bases from V and 0 bases from J, with 16 bases between. The CDR3 runs to 16 residues. The CDR3 loop reads CASSPGTASMNTEAFF. CDR3 coding DNA: TGTGCCAGCAGTCCCGGGACGGCCTCTATGAACACTGAAGCTTTCTTT.

CDR3 nucleotides: TGTGCCACCAGCAGAGAACAGATGAGTGGATATGGCTACACCTTC. It yields the protein CATSREQMSGYGYTF. The J gene is TRBJ1-2, the V gene TRBV15; no definite D call. Germline V CDR1 and CDR2: LNHNV, YYDKDF (reference sequence). This CDR3 comprises 15 residues. The germline V and J ends were trimmed by 0 bases and 5 bases, with 13 bases remaining between them.

At least ten counts were recorded for this clonotype. V is TRBV3-1 and J is TRBJ1-4; D not certain. The V end lost 1 base, the J end lost 7 bases, and 4 bases lay between the germline ends. The CDR3 has 12 residues. Germline assignment: CDR1 LGHDT and CDR2 YNNKEL (reference sequence). The chain's CDR3 is CASSQAVEKLFF. In nucleotides, the CDR3 is TGTGCCAGCAGCCAAGCGGTTGAAAAACTGTTTTTT.

The rearrangement links TRBV10-3 to TRBJ1-2; 12 bases agree with TRBD1. The V gene end was trimmed by 4 bases and the J gene end by 4 bases; junction bases not matched to a gene: 4. Germline V lookup: CDR1 ENHRY, CDR2 SYGVKD. There are 15 residues in the CDR3. The CDR3 region has the DNA TGTGCCATCAGTGCGGGACAGGGGGCTCTCTATGGCTACACCTTC. Amino acids: CAISAGQGALYGYTF.

On this clonotype itself: Here the CDR3 omits its conserved ending phenylalanine or tryptophan, so a read error is the likely source. The chain links TRBV10-3 to TRBJ2-7, with D perhaps assigned TRBD1 or TRBD2 (5 bases each). V gave up 6 bases and J gave up 4 bases, with 16 bases separating them. Germline CDR1 reads ENHRY; CDR2 reads SYGVKD. This CDR3 has 14 residues. The CDR3 coding sequence is TGTGCCATCAGGGGACCCAGGACGGAATACGAGCAGTACTCC. Residues: CAIRGPRTEYEQYS.

Ten or more counts support this clonotype. V usage is TRBV7-2 and J usage is TRBJ1-6; D gene uncertain. The CDR3 is 15 amino acids. The ends were cut back, 1 base at V and 0 bases at J, with 4 bases in the middle. Germline lookup yields CDR1 SGHTA and CDR2 FQGNSA. In DNA, the CDR3 is TGTGCCAGCAGCTTAGGCAGCTCCTATAATTCACCCCTCCACTTT. Amino acids: CASSLGSSYNSPLHF.

On this clonotype: With a much larger clone just one base away, this may be a read error. V usage is TRBV19 and J usage is TRBJ2-7, with D maybe TRBD1 (6 bases). In germline, CDR1 is LNHDA, CDR2 SQIVND (reference sequence). This CDR3 has 12 amino acids. The CDR3: CASSTRQDEQRF. The CDR3 DNA reads as TGTGCCAGTAGTACCAGACAGGACGAGCAGCGCTTC.

This rearrangement joins TRBV6-1 to TRBJ1-1; maybe TRBD1 (5 bases). V was clipped by 8 bases and J by 0 bases, with 16 bases between them. Germline V gene data show CDR1 as MNHNS and CDR2 as SASEGT. The CDR3 is 15 amino acids. The CDR3 DNA reads TGTGCCAGCCATTCCCAGACAGCTATGAACACTGAAGCTTTCTTT. Translated, it gives CASHSQTAMNTEAFF.

As to this clonotype: The junction does not match germline at one end; this may be a read error. This sequence joins TRBV20-1 and TRBJ1-1, with 7 bases aligning to TRBD1. The germline CDR1 and CDR2 sequences are DFQATT and SNEGSKA (reference sequence). This CDR3 is 13 amino acids long. The CDR3 protein is CNAREGANTEAFF. Here the CDR3 DNA reads TGCAATGCTAGAGAGGGGGCGAACACTGAAGCTTTCTTT.

This clonotype was seen ten or more times. The gene calls are TRBV7-9 and TRBJ2-3; 7 bases agree with TRBD1. The V gene's germline CDR1 is SEHNR and CDR2 FQNEAQ (reference sequence). V was clipped by 5 bases and J by 6 bases; unmatched bases: 11. The CDR3 length is 15 residues. The chain's CDR3 is CASSPGQTLMDTQYF. The DNA of the CDR3 is TGTGCCAGCAGCCCGGGACAGACCCTTATGGATACGCAGTATTTT.

This clonotype showed up many times. This sequence joins TRBV20-1 and TRBJ2-3; TRBD2 matches at 10 bases. CDR3 length: 17 residues. Trimming at V came to 0 bases and at J to 3 bases, leaving 9 bases not matched to a gene. Per the germline V gene, CDR1 is DFQATT and CDR2 is SNEGSKA (reference sequence). CDR3 nucleotides: TGCAGTGCTAGAGATCTTCCTAGCGGGGGCGGGACAGATACGCAGTATTTT. As protein: CSARDLPSGGGTDTQYF.

CDR3 nucleotides: TGCAGTGCGGGAGGTGGTAGCGGGAGGCGTGAGCAGTACTTC. This encodes CSAGGGSGRREQYF. The chain couples TRBV20-1 to TRBJ2-7, with 10 bases fitting TRBD2. Trimming at V came to 6 bases and at J to 7 bases, leaving 12 bases not matched to a gene. This CDR3 contains 14 residues. CDR1 and CDR2 from the germline V gene are DFQATT and SNEGSKA (reference sequence).

This clonotype was seen a handful of times. This rearrangement joins TRBV10-3 to TRBJ1-6; D ambiguous. V was trimmed by 2 bases and J by 9 bases, leaving 5 bases between them. The CDR3 has 12 amino acids. The germline CDR1 and CDR2 sequences are ENHRY and SYGVKD. CDR3 nucleotide sequence: TGTGCCATCAGTGAGGCCGGTTCACCCCTCCACTTT. It is translated as CAISEAGSPLHF.

The sample holds many counts of this clonotype. The V call is TRBV5-6, the J call TRBJ2-7, with D possibly being TRBD1 (6 bases). Germline-derived CDR1 and CDR2 are SGHDT and YYEEEE. Trimming removed 0 bases from V and 7 bases from J, with 14 bases in between. This CDR3 has 14 amino acids. The CDR3 DNA is TGTGCCAGCAGCTTGGTGCACAGGGAGTCGGAGCAGTACTTC. Encoded protein: CASSLVHRESEQYF. Full variable domain (outside the CDR3, taken from reference TRBV5-6 and TRBJ2-7): DAGVTQSPTHLIKTRGQQVTLRCSPKSGHDTVSWYQQALGQGPQFIFQYYEEEERQRGNFPDRFSGHQFPNYSSELNVNALLLGDSALYLCASSLVHRESEQYFGPGTRLTVT.

The V gene is TRBV20-1, the J gene TRBJ2-1; TRBD1 matches 8 bases. Germline V gives CDR1 DFQATT, CDR2 SNEGSKA (reference sequence). The V segment lost 0 bases and the J segment 2 bases; nucleotides outside the gene matches: 3. This CDR3 has 15 amino acids. The CDR3 spells CSARDPGQAYNEQFF. The CDR3 nucleotides are TGCAGTGCTAGAGATCCGGGACAGGCCTACAATGAGCAGTTCTTC.

The chain joins TRBV29-1 to TRBJ2-7; TRBD2 matches at 8 bases. V dropped 3 bases and J dropped 0; count of bases not matched to a gene: 7. The CDR3 has 15 amino acids. CDR1 and CDR2 from the germline V gene are SQVTM and ANQGSEA. The CDR3 reads CSVELAGSSSYEQYF. The CDR3 DNA follows: TGCAGCGTTGAGTTAGCGGGGTCCAGCTCCTACGAGCAGTACTTC.

This sequence joins TRBV29-1 and TRBJ2-3, with D perhaps TRBD1 or TRBD2 (5 bases each). Germline assignment: CDR1 SQVTM and CDR2 ANQGSEA. Trimming took 5 bases from V and 4 from J, leaving 10 bases between them. The CDR3 runs to 12 residues. The CDR3 bases are TGCAGCGTTATGGGGCGGGCAGATACGCAGTATTTT. Amino acids: CSVMGRADTQYF.

The genes are TRBV10-3 and TRBJ1-1; D unresolved. The CDR3 is 15 residues long. Between the trimmed V and J ends, which lost 4 bases and 3 bases, there was a span of 15 bases. Per the germline V gene, CDR1 is ENHRY and CDR2 is SYGVKD. The chain's CDR3 is CAISGKAHEDTEAFF. For the CDR3, the DNA is TGTGCCATCAGTGGTAAGGCCCACGAGGACACTGAAGCTTTCTTT.

The CDR3 spells CSVEEGYYGYTF. In DNA form, the CDR3 reads TGCAGCGTTGAAGAGGGATACTATGGCTACACCTTC. The rearrangement joins TRBV29-1 to TRBJ1-2; D gene uncertain. The germline V gene encodes CDR1 SQVTM and CDR2 ANQGSEA. V lost 0 bases to trimming and J lost 3 bases, with 5 bases between them. The CDR3 is 12 amino acids. The complete variable domain, with remaining parts taken from reference TRBV29-1 and TRBJ1-2, reads SAVISQKPSRDICQRGTSLTIQCQVDSQVTMMFWYRQQPGQSLTLIATANQGSEATYESGFVIDKFPISRPNLTFSTLTVSNMSPEDSSIYLCSVEEGYYGYTFGSGTRLTVV.

This clonotype has just one count. V is TRBV10-3 and J is TRBJ1-3; D possibly corresponds to TRBD1 (5 bases). This CDR3 comprises 15 residues. V lost 8 bases to trimming and J lost 0 bases, with 14 bases between them. Germline values: CDR1 ENHRY, CDR2 SYGVKD. The CDR3 DNA follows: TGTGCCATCCAGACGGGACCGAACTCTGGAAACACCATATATTTT. Protein: CAIQTGPNSGNTIYF.

The chain employs TRBV20-1 and TRBJ2-7; 9 positions match TRBD2. This CDR3 spans 12 amino acids. With 6 bases clipped from V and 2 bases from J, the junction kept 2 bases outside the gene matches. Germline lookup yields CDR1 DFQATT and CDR2 SNEGSKA (reference sequence). CDR3 amino acids: CSALAGTYEQYF. CDR3 coding DNA: TGCAGTGCGCTAGCGGGGACCTACGAGCAGTACTTC.

In this sample, this clonotype is medium-sized. The chain carries TRBV10-3 and TRBJ2-1; D is unclear. In germline, CDR1 is ENHRY, CDR2 SYGVKD. The CDR3 loop spans 11 amino acids. Trimming left V 9 bases short and J 9 bases short, with 12 bases between. The CDR3 coding sequence is TGTGCCATTAGCAACACCTTTGAGCAGTTCTTC. It is translated as CAISNTFEQFF.

The rearrangement joins TRBV11-1 to TRBJ2-3; the match to TRBD2 covers 9 bases. V was clipped by 7 bases and J by 3 bases; unmatched bases: 8. Germline CDR1 and CDR2: SGHAT and FQDESV (reference sequence). The CDR3 consists of 15 residues. The CDR3 loop reads CASTNLAGSTDTQYF. The CDR3 coding sequence is TGTGCCAGCACGAATCTAGCGGGGAGTACAGATACGCAGTATTTT.

About this clonotype itself: A much larger clone is a single base away; this may be a read error. V usage is TRBV6-1 and J usage is TRBJ2-3; 7 nucleotides line up with TRBD2. The CDR3 is 15 residues long. The germline gives CDR1 MNHNS, CDR2 SASEGT. This chain's CDR3 is CASSELGGSTDTRYF. The CDR3 DNA sequence: TGTGCCAGCAGTGAACTCGGCGGGAGCACAGATACGCGGTATTTT.

This chain uses TRBV18 with TRBJ2-6; TRBD1 matches at 9 bases. Germline V CDR1 and CDR2: KGHSH, LQKENI. There are 17 residues in the CDR3. With V trimmed by 3 bases and J by 4 bases, 7 bases remained unmatched. Here the CDR3 DNA reads TGTGCCAGCTCACCCACAGGGGGCGGTTCGGGGGCCAACGTCCTGACTTTC. Translated, it gives CASSPTGGGSGANVLTF.

In the case of this clonotype: A single base separates this from a much larger clone, so it may be a read error. This CDR3 fails to terminate in the conserved phenylalanine or tryptophan, so it likely reflects a read error. V gene TRBV4-2 combines with J gene TRBJ2-3; D perhaps matches TRBD1 (5 bases). The CDR3 contains 14 residues. Germline V lookup: CDR1 LGHNA, CDR2 YNFKEQ. The V and J ends lost 7 bases and 2 bases respectively, with 13 bases between them. CDR3 nucleotide sequence: TGTGCCAGCACCCCCAGGGCCCTCACAGATACGCAGTATCTT. The encoded protein is CASTPRALTDTQYL.

This clonotype occurred many times. V gene TRBV7-2 combines with J gene TRBJ1-1; D is ambiguous. V was trimmed by 5 bases and J by 3 bases, leaving 13 bases between them. Germline V gives CDR1 SGHTA, CDR2 FQGNSA. CDR3 length: 14 amino acids. CDR3 DNA: TGTGCCAGCAGCATTAGGACTGATTACACTGAAGCTTTCTTT. This gives the protein CASSIRTDYTEAFF.